The next 17 T cell receptor beta chains were all read from a single sample in a study of vaccination and CD4 T cells after COVID-19 (dated by TCRdb to between 2021 and 2024). The treatment or condition tag for this specimen amounts to: approximately 11-day PBMC culture with coronavirus spike peptide pools or control peptides (ViraFEST assay). The protocol used for the library was PCR. This sample was sequenced with an Illumina iSeq 100. At the Johns Hopkins FTIC core, DNA from the cultured CD4+ T cells underwent TCR sequencing with the Oncomine TCR Beta short-read assay. The raw public reads went through TCRdb reprocessing: fastp at Q25, MiXCR clone calling, in-frame beta chains kept. Every entry covers one CDR3 protein and lists the most common genes and DNA from its rows. A total of approximately 16,000 distinct CDR3 sequences appear in this sample, about a third of them only once. The ten largest make up around 23% of the sample.

These receptors are not linked to any known antigen. The sequences come from CD4+ T cells from blood, cultured in vitro, collected before SARS-CoV-2 vaccination. The source is a human donor who received a COVID-19 vaccine.

V gene TRBV12-3 or TRBV12-4 combines with J gene TRBJ2-3; D not certain. The V end was cut by 6 bases, the J end by 3 bases, with 16 bases between. The CDR3 has 15 residues. The CDR3 loop is CASRRQGMRTDTQYF. The CDR3 DNA reads TGTGCCAGCAGGCGACAAGGCATGCGGACAGATACGCAGTATTTT.

The chain carries TRBV2 and TRBJ2-7, with TRBD1 identical over 9 bases. The CDR3 totals 14 residues. Germline V lookup: CDR1 SNHLY, CDR2 FYNNEI. V shed 6 bases, J shed 0 bases, and the junction held 3 bases outside the gene matches. The CDR3 loop reads CASRRDRVSYEQYF. The DNA for the CDR3 is TGTGCCAGCAGGCGGGACAGGGTCTCCTACGAGCAGTACTTC. The whole variable domain, remainder taken from reference TRBV2 and TRBJ2-7, is EPEVTQTPSHQVTQMGQEVILRCVPISNHLYFYWYRQILGQKVEFLVSFYNNEISEKSEIFDDQFSVERPDGSNFTLKIRSTKLEDSAMYFCASRRDRVSYEQYFGPGTRLTVT.

Written as DNA, the CDR3 is TGTGCCAGCAGTGCTTCTCTCCGACGGGCTAATTCACCCCTCCACTTT. This encodes CASSASLRRANSPLHF. The chain recombines TRBV2 with TRBJ1-6; D unclear. Trimming removed 4 bases from V and 6 bases from J, with 16 bases in between. The germline V gene has CDR1 SNHLY and CDR2 FYNNEI. The CDR3 loop spans 16 amino acids.

J is TRBJ2-7 and V is TRBV2; D not certain. Per germline, CDR1 SNHLY and CDR2 FYNNEI. The germline V and J ends were trimmed by 8 bases and 2 bases, with 13 bases remaining between them. The CDR3 sequence is 13 residues long. This CDR3 is CASFRTITYEQYF. The CDR3 bases are TGTGCCAGCTTCAGGACGATTACCTACGAGCAGTACTTC.

This clonotype was counted a few times. The chain is built from TRBV5-4 and TRBJ1-2, with a weak D call TRBD1 (5 bases). Trimming pared 2 bases from V and 5 bases from J, leaving 16 bases between. This CDR3 is 15 amino acids long. Germline CDR1 reads SGHNT; CDR2 reads YYREEE (reference sequence). The CDR3 is CASSFWAGLNYGYTF. CDR3 DNA sequence: TGTGCCAGCAGCTTCTGGGCAGGGTTAAATTATGGCTACACCTTC. The full variable domain, rest sourced from reference TRBV5-4 and TRBJ1-2, is ETGVTQSPTHLIKTRGQQVTLRCSSQSGHNTVSWYQQALGQGPQFIFQYYREEENGRGNFPPRFSGLQFPNYSSELNVNALELDDSALYLCASSFWAGLNYGYTFGSGTRLTVV.

The CDR3 bases are TGTGCCAGCAGCCAAGTACCATCGCGGGAGCAGTACTTC. Residues: CASSQVPSREQYF. This sequence joins TRBV14 and TRBJ2-7; no clear D. V was pared by 1 base and J by 7 bases, with 11 bases between. The CDR3 is made up of 13 amino acids. Germline V lookup: CDR1 SGHDN, CDR2 FVKESK. The variable domain in full, completed from reference TRBV14 and TRBJ2-7, reads EAGVTQFPSHSVIEKGQTVTLRCDPISGHDNLYWYRRVMGKEIKFLLHFVKESKQDESGMPNNRFLAERTGGTYSTLKVQPAELEDSGVYFCASSQVPSREQYFGPGTRLTVT.

The table lists this clonotype with a few counts. The chain links TRBV6-1 to TRBJ1-5; 8 bases are a match to TRBD1. The CDR3 extends over 17 amino acids. Germline V gene lookup returns CDR1 MNHNS and CDR2 SASEGT. Unmatched junction bases numbered 9, after V lost 3 bases and J lost 2 bases. In DNA form, the CDR3 reads TGTGCCAGCAGTGATCTTAAGACAGGGGAGGGCAATCAGCCCCAGCATTTT. Residues: CASSDLKTGEGNQPQHF.

There are a few counts of this clonotype. The chain links TRBV14 to TRBJ1-1, with D unclear. The germline CDR1 and CDR2 sequences are SGHDN and FVKESK. There are 15 residues in the CDR3. Trimming stripped 0 bases from V and 0 bases from J, with 8 bases between. The CDR3 nucleotides read TGTGCCAGCAGCCAAGATAGGTTAGTGAACACTGAAGCTTTCTTT. This gives the protein CASSQDRLVNTEAFF.

This clonotype has more than one count but fewer than ten. V and J are TRBV10-1 and TRBJ2-2; D is undetermined. The V gene lost 2 bases and the J gene lost 0 bases, with 1 base spanning the gap. The CDR3 consists of 13 residues. Looked up from germline, CDR1 is WNHNN and CDR2 is SYGVQD (reference sequence). CDR3 residues: CASSETNTGELFF. The CDR3 bases are TGCGCCAGCAGTGAGACGAACACCGGGGAGCTGTTTTTT.

This chain uses TRBV19 with TRBJ1-5, with a weak D call TRBD1 (5 bases). CDR3 size: 17 residues. From germline, CDR1 is LNHDA and CDR2 SQIVND (reference sequence). Here the CDR3 reads CANIGGTNTYSNQPQHF. The CDR3 nucleotides read TGTGCAAATATCGGGGGTACAAACACATATAGCAATCAGCCCCAGCATTTT.

The CDR3: CASSAARGEQYF. Here the CDR3 DNA reads TGTGCCAGCAGCGCCGCTCGAGGGGAGCAGTACTTC. The chain couples TRBV9 to TRBJ2-7; tentative D call: TRBD2 (5 bases). Trimming took 3 bases from V and 7 from J, leaving 11 bases between them. This CDR3 region has 12 residues. The germline CDR1 and CDR2 sequences are SGDLS and YYNGEE.

J is TRBJ1-1 and V is TRBV20-1, with a possible D match to TRBD1 (5 bases). The CDR3 length is 13 residues. V was clipped by 2 bases and J by 1 base, with 8 bases between them. Germline V gene sequence: CDR1 DFQATT, CDR2 SNEGSKA (reference sequence). The CDR3 DNA reads TGCAGTGCTAGAAGACAGACGAACACTGAAGCTTTCTTT. Encoded protein: CSARRQTNTEAFF.

This clonotype was counted a few times. J is TRBJ1-3 and V is TRBV6-2 or TRBV6-3, with D unresolved. The V end was cut by 4 bases, the J end by 4 bases, with 11 bases between. There are 14 residues in the CDR3. The germline gives CDR1 MNHEY, CDR2 SVGEGT. The CDR3 spells CASSSGNQGNTIYF. The CDR3 nucleotides are TGTGCCAGCAGTTCGGGGAATCAGGGAAACACCATATATTTT.

The rearrangement uses TRBV20-1 and TRBJ1-1, with D maybe TRBD1 (5 bases). The CDR3 extends over 14 amino acids. Germline V gene sequence: CDR1 DFQATT, CDR2 SNEGSKA (reference sequence). V dropped 3 bases and J dropped 5 bases, with 16 bases sitting between them. The DNA for the CDR3 is TGCAGTGCTAGTCCGGGGGGTCGACAGACTGAAGCTTTCTTT. It is translated as CSASPGGRQTEAFF.

This clonotype came up a few times. For the CDR3, the DNA is TGTGCCAGTAGTCTCAACCAGGGTGGGGGAGAGACCCAGTACTTC. Protein: CASSLNQGGGETQYF. The rearrangement joins TRBV19 to TRBJ2-5; TRBD1 or TRBD2 may be the D gene (5 bases each). Per the germline V gene, CDR1 is LNHDA and CDR2 is SQIVND (reference sequence). The CDR3 sequence is 15 residues long. The ends were cut back, 5 bases at V and 4 bases at J, with 17 bases in the middle.

The chain has TRBV12-3 or TRBV12-4 and TRBJ2-3; TRBD2 might be the D (7 bases). Trimming took 4 bases from V and 2 from J, leaving 13 bases between them. There are 15 residues in the CDR3. The CDR3 DNA reads as TGTGCCAGCAGTTCCGGGGGGCTTAACACAGATACGCAGTATTTT. Translating gives CASSSGGLNTDTQYF.

The chain couples TRBV19 to TRBJ2-7; 8 bases map to TRBD1. The V gene end was trimmed by 6 bases and the J gene end by 0 bases; junction bases not matched to a gene: 4. There are 14 residues in the CDR3. CDR1 and CDR2 from the germline V gene are LNHDA and SQIVND (reference sequence). This CDR3 reads CASRRDRNSYEQYF. DNA of the CDR3: TGTGCCAGTAGGCGGGACAGGAACTCCTACGAGCAGTACTTC.